The present entry profiles one T cell receptor (beta chain) with its context. Its antigen is not identified. This entry belongs to a study of neurological immune-mediated disorders. Study-wide points: Private repertoires in all groups were suggested by the finding that expanded clones across subjects shared no CDR3 amino acid sequences.

V was pared by 0 bases and J by 5 bases, with 12 bases between. This CDR3 has 15 residues. Germline assignment: CDR1 SGHRS and CDR2 YFSETQ. TCRdb analysed the 5' RACE reads with MiXCR anew, one entry per CDR3 protein. The sample shows 60,000 to 80,000 distinct CDR3 sequences, around 4.8% of them seen only once. The specimen sequenced was PBMCs. The TCR originated in a woman between 45 and 65 years old with multiple sclerosis. The V and J genes are TRBV5-1 and TRBJ1-5; no definite D call. The CDR3 coding sequence is TGCGCCAGCAGCTTGGATGGAAAGGGTGATCAGCCCCAGCATTTT. Protein product: CASSLDGKGDQPQHF.